A selection of T cell receptor beta chains follows, all from one sample in a study of blood T cell repertoires in COVID-19. Profiled with immunoSEQ multiplex PCR; TCRdb holds only in-frame clones, not every one. The data contain around 250,000 clones, 80% to 90% of them singletons. The sample comprised PBMCs or T cells enriched from blood (not recorded which). The origin of the receptors is a woman in her twenties or thirties with acute COVID-19. Each CDR3 is given with its conserved first and last residue. A D gene is named only where the DNA matches it firmly. Size is omitted from some rows. Given values are once, few, many or a class for expanded clones.

D,V,size,J,CDR3,DNA
-,TRBV5-4,-,TRBJ2-7,CASSLGLDSYEQYF,TGTGCCAGCAGCTTGGGACTAGACTCCTACGAGCAGTACTTC
TRBD2,TRBV29-1,-,TRBJ2-7,CSARGGAGSYEQYF,TGCAGCGCACGCGGGGGGGCTGGCTCCTACGAGCAGTACTTC
-,TRBV18,-,TRBJ2-3,CASSPLLTSTDTQYF,TGTGCCAGCTCACCTCTCCTGACTAGCACAGATACGCAGTATTTT
TRBD2,TRBV27,once,TRBJ2-7,CASSLTSGFWREQYF,TGTGCCAGCAGTTTGACTAGCGGGTTTTGGAGGGAGCAGTACTTC
TRBD1,TRBV6-5,-,TRBJ1-1,CASSYVGGANTEAFF,TGTGCCAGCAGTTACGTAGGGGGCGCGAACACTGAAGCTTTCTTT
-,TRBV9,-,TRBJ1-2,CASSVDEGFDYGYTF,TGTGCCAGCAGCGTAGATGAGGGCTTCGACTATGGCTACACCTTC
-,TRBV30,-,TRBJ1-2,CAWEATQRDYGYTF,TGTGCCTGGGAGGCGACCCAGCGGGACTATGGCTACACCTTC
TRBD1,TRBV30,-,TRBJ1-4,CAWSQNRGQGEKLFF,TGTGCCTGGAGCCAAAACAGGGGGCAGGGGGAAAAACTGTTTTTT
-,TRBV5-1,-,TRBJ2-2,CASSLENYGGKNTGELFF,TGCGCCAGCAGCTTGGAGAATTATGGCGGGAAGAACACCGGGGAGCTGTTTTTT
TRBD2,TRBV5-6,-,TRBJ2-3,CASSSHGLAGTDTQYF,TGTGCCAGCAGCTCCCACGGACTAGCGGGGACAGATACGCAGTATTTT
-,TRBV19,-,TRBJ2-3,CASRGSGDLTDTQYF,TGTGCCAGTAGAGGGAGCGGCGACCTAACAGATACGCAGTATTTT
-,TRBV9,-,TRBJ2-2,CASSVNEAGELFF,TGTGCCAGCAGCGTAAATGAGGCCGGGGAGCTGTTTTTT
TRBD1,TRBV9,-,TRBJ2-6,CASSVRDRDGANVLTF,TGTGCCAGCAGCGTAAGGGACAGGGATGGGGCCAACGTCCTGACTTTC
-,TRBV27,-,TRBJ2-1,CASSSHSGLDNEQFF,TGTGCCAGCAGTTCTCACTCAGGGTTAGACAATGAGCAGTTCTTC
TRBD2,TRBV18,-,TRBJ2-2,CASSATSGNTGELFF,TGTGCCAGCTCAGCGACTAGCGGTAACACCGGGGAGCTGTTTTTT
-,TRBV4-3,-,TRBJ2-3,CASSQGQVRSDTQYF,TGCGCCAGCAGCCAAGGACAGGTGCGGTCAGATACGCAGTATTTT
-,TRBV10-3,once,TRBJ2-7,CAISESDSQQYF,TGTGCCATCAGTGAGTCGGACAGTCAGCAGTACTTC
TRBD1,TRBV11-2,-,TRBJ1-1,CASSLGQGDSDTEAFF,TGTGCCAGCAGCTTAGGACAGGGCGATTCGGACACTGAAGCTTTCTTT
TRBD1,TRBV10-3,-,TRBJ1-1,CAINTGQADTEAFF,TGTGCCATCAATACTGGACAGGCCGACACTGAAGCTTTCTTT
TRBD2,TRBV5-1,-,TRBJ2-2,CASSLLAGGDTGELFF,TGCGCCAGCAGCTTGTTAGCGGGAGGCGACACCGGGGAGCTGTTTTTT
TRBD1,TRBV28,-,TRBJ2-2,CASSSTGPNTGELFF,TGTGCCAGCAGTTCGACAGGGCCGAACACCGGGGAGCTGTTTTTT
-,TRBV19,-,TRBJ2-2,CASRTQGANTGELFF,TGTGCCAGTAGGACCCAGGGTGCGAACACCGGGGAGCTGTTTTTT
TRBD1,TRBV11-2,-,TRBJ1-1,CASSLTRTGETEAFF,TGTGCCAGCAGCTTAACTCGGACAGGGGAGACTGAAGCTTTCTTT
-,TRBV3-1/TRBV3-2,-,TRBJ2-6,CASSQDRGAEYSGANVLTF,TGTGCCAGCAGCCAAGATCGGGGAGCGGAATACTCTGGGGCCAACGTCCTGACTTTC
-,TRBV29-1,-,TRBJ2-7,CSVKTPGHEQYF,TGCAGCGTTAAGACCCCAGGCCACGAGCAGTACTTC
TRBD1,TRBV3-1/TRBV3-2,-,TRBJ1-1,CASSALRDREAFF,TGTGCCAGCAGCGCACTCCGGGACAGGGAAGCTTTCTTT
TRBD2,TRBV3-1/TRBV3-2,-,TRBJ2-6,CASSQDNLAGVTGANVLTF,TGTGCCAGCAGCCAAGATAACCTAGCGGGAGTTACTGGGGCCAACGTCCTGACTTTC
-,TRBV14,-,TRBJ2-3,CASSQVEQYTQYF,TGTGCCAGCAGCCAAGTGGAGCAGTATACGCAGTATTTT
TRBD2,TRBV6-1,-,TRBJ2-1,CASSEGGGVLNEQFF,TGTGCCAGCAGTGAAGGGGGGGGTGTCCTCAATGAGCAGTTCTTC
TRBD2,TRBV2,many,TRBJ2-5,CASSALGLATQETQYF,TGTGCCAGCAGTGCCCTCGGACTAGCGACCCAAGAGACCCAGTACTTC
-,TRBV25-1,-,TRBJ1-2,CASSYQSLNGYTF,TGTGCCAGCAGTTACCAGTCTCTGAATGGCTACACCTTC
TRBD1,TRBV15,-,TRBJ2-2,CATSRDKDRTGELFF,TGTGCCACCAGCAGAGATAAGGACAGGACCGGGGAGCTGTTTTTT
TRBD1,TRBV5-1,few,TRBJ1-1,CASSLDRGNTEAFF,TGCGCCAGCAGCTTGGACAGGGGGAACACTGAAGCTTTCTTT
-,TRBV6-5,-,TRBJ1-1,CASITGLITEAFF,TGTGCCAGCATCACAGGGTTGATTACTGAAGCTTTCTTT
TRBD1,TRBV28,-,TRBJ1-2,CASSFVAGGLDGYTF,TGTGCCAGCAGTTTTGTGGCAGGGGGATTGGATGGCTACACCTTC
-,TRBV6-5,-,TRBJ1-1,CASSEGGSRPEAFF,TGTGCCAGCAGCGAGGGGGGGAGTCGTCCTGAAGCTTTCTTT
TRBD2,TRBV2,-,TRBJ2-7,CASRPYSGPSFEQYF,TGTGCCAGCAGGCCTTATAGCGGGCCGAGTTTCGAGCAGTACTTC
TRBD2,TRBV27,once,TRBJ2-1,CASSLEGLAGYNEQFF,TGTGCCAGCAGTTTGGAGGGGCTAGCGGGGTACAATGAGCAGTTCTTC
-,TRBV18,-,TRBJ1-4,CASSPSMGGKRLFF,TGTGCCAGCTCACCGAGCATGGGGGGAAAGCGACTGTTTTTT
TRBD1,TRBV6-4,-,TRBJ2-7,CASSATGVGEQYF,TGTGCCAGCAGTGCCACAGGGGTAGGGGAGCAGTACTTC
-,TRBV7-2,-,TRBJ2-1,CASSTSLGGSYNEQFF,TGTGCCAGCAGCACCTCCCTAGGGGGCTCCTACAATGAGCAGTTCTTC
TRBD2,TRBV25-1,-,TRBJ2-1,CASSDSSGRFYNEQFF,TGTGCCAGCAGTGATTCTAGCGGGAGGTTCTACAATGAGCAGTTCTTC
TRBD2,TRBV28,-,TRBJ2-3,CASSPGLAVRRVQYF,TGTGCCAGCAGTCCTGGACTAGCGGTCCGTCGGGTGCAGTATTTT
TRBD2,TRBV6-7,-,TRBJ2-7,CASSNGLAGEYEQYF,TGTGCCAGCAGTAACGGACTAGCGGGGGAATACGAGCAGTACTTC
TRBD2,TRBV24-1,-,TRBJ2-2,CATSVETSDTGELFF,TGTGCCACCAGTGTTGAGACTAGCGACACCGGGGAGCTGTTTTTT
TRBD2,TRBV19,-,TRBJ2-7,CASSISSGRGYEQYF,TGTGCCAGTAGTATCTCTAGCGGGAGAGGGTACGAGCAGTACTTC
TRBD2,TRBV5-1,-,TRBJ2-1,CASRPRLAGLNYNEQFF,TGCGCCAGCAGACCTAGACTAGCGGGTCTAAACTACAATGAGCAGTTCTTC
TRBD2,TRBV29-1,few,TRBJ2-1,CSPRGLAGGGEQFF,TGCAGCCCACGGGGACTAGCGGGAGGGGGTGAGCAGTTCTTC
TRBD1,TRBV27,-,TRBJ1-2,CASSLGQGGNGYTF,TGTGCCAGCTCCCTGGGACAGGGAGGAAATGGCTACACCTTC
TRBD2,TRBV4-2,-,TRBJ2-2,CASSQEAGGPGELFF,TGTGCCAGCAGCCAAGAGGCGGGAGGCCCCGGGGAGCTGTTTTTT
-,TRBV4-1,-,TRBJ1-4,CASSQGVGYGSTNEKLFF,TGCGCCAGCAGCCAGGGAGTCGGATACGGCTCAACTAATGAAAAACTGTTTTTT
-,TRBV29-1,-,TRBJ2-3,CSVIYLSDLDTQYF,TGCAGCGTTATATATCTGAGTGACTTAGATACGCAGTATTTT
-,TRBV4-1,once,TRBJ2-7,CASSLHAGDYEQYF,TGCGCCAGCAGCCTCCACGCAGGGGACTACGAGCAGTACTTC
-,TRBV10-3,-,TRBJ1-1,CAISEWGGQSTEAFF,TGTGCCATCAGTGAATGGGGGGGGCAGAGCACTGAAGCTTTCTTT
TRBD2,TRBV5-1,-,TRBJ2-1,CASSLRTSGSDEQFF,TGCGCCAGCAGCTTACGGACTAGCGGGAGCGATGAGCAGTTCTTC